This note documents a single T cell receptor beta chain sequence. Patients in Seattle were enrolled during active infection, then followed longitudinally. CDR3 size: 16 residues. Germline V gives CDR1 SGHRS, CDR2 YFSETQ. With 0 bases clipped from V and 4 bases from J, the junction kept 5 bases outside the gene matches. The data stem from a study of blood T cell repertoires in COVID-19. Study at large: Samples of COVID-19 (acute and convalescent) were obtained from the United States, Italy and Spain. From T cells, B-cell-depleted T cells, or PBMCs came the material, which was cDNA or gDNA.

Study processing details: Reference gene primer amplification yielded estimated nucleated cell counts. The data were produced by immunoSEQ multiplex PCR, yet TCRdb's version contains in-frame clones alone and is incomplete. The V and J calls and clone size come from that table; D and trimming were worked out from the DNA. The table has just over 60,000 clones, about 80% seen once; the top ten hold 15% to 25%. The rearrangement links TRBV5-1 to TRBJ2-2; 8 positions agree with TRBD2. The sequenced sample was peripheral blood. The source is a young man with COVID-19, enrolled during active disease. CDR3 sequence: CASSLAPGGGTGELFF. The CDR3 coding sequence is TGCGCCAGCAGCTTGGCCCCGGGAGGGGGCACCGGGGAGCTGTTTTTT.